Shown below are 19 T cell receptor beta chains from a single sample sequenced in a study of siplizumab effects on memory and regulatory T cells. Here immunoSEQ multiplex PCR was the method, and the copy in TCRdb shows in-frame clones only, minus some. The sample shows 57,000 or so clones, roughly 93% of them seen only once. The source material was CD8+ T cells sorted from blood. These TCRs come from a human donor in good health.

The rearrangement joins TRBV29-1 to TRBJ2-1; no firm D call. The germline V gene encodes CDR1 SQVTM and CDR2 ANQGSEA. V lost 6 bases and J lost 15, with 21 bases in between. This CDR3 is built from 12 residues. CDR3 region: CSVPKEPSFRFF. As DNA, the CDR3 is TGCAGCGTCCCCAAGGAGCCTAGTTTTCGGTTCTTC.

V is TRBV11-3 and J is TRBJ2-1; 8 bases are shared with TRBD2. CDR1 is SGHNT and CDR2 is YENEEA in the germline V gene. V lost 3 bases and J lost 4; bases outside the gene matches: 11. This CDR3 contains 17 residues. CDR3 DNA: TGTGCCAGCAGCTTGGGGGCCCTAGCGGGCCATTACAATGAGCAGTTCTTC. It codes for CASSLGALAGHYNEQFF.

The chain uses TRBV2 and TRBJ2-7; 11 bases line up with TRBD2. The CDR3 length is 14 residues. Germline V CDR1 and CDR2: SNHLY, FYNNEI. The ends lost 7 bases at V and 3 bases at J; junction bases unmatched: 5. The CDR3 loop reads CASNPTSGNYEQYF. CDR3 in DNA: TGTGCCAGCAACCCGACTAGCGGGAACTACGAGCAGTACTTC.

This rearrangement joins TRBV6-6 to TRBJ2-5, with D perhaps being TRBD1 or TRBD2 (5 bases each). Germline V gene data show CDR1 as MNHNY and CDR2 as SVGAGI (reference sequence). The CDR3 loop spans 14 amino acids. Trimming left V 0 bases short and J 4 bases short, with 9 bases between. The chain's CDR3 is CASSYSRGAETQYF. The CDR3 nucleotides read TGTGCCAGCAGTTACTCGAGGGGCGCAGAGACCCAGTACTTC.

The chain joins TRBV5-8 to TRBJ1-2, with D possibly being TRBD1 (5 bases). Germline V gives CDR1 SGHTS, CDR2 YDEGEE. Trimming pared 3 bases from V and 3 bases from J, leaving 15 bases between. The CDR3 consists of 15 residues. DNA for the CDR3: TGTGCCAGCAGCTCGGCTGACAGCTCATACTATGGCTACACCTTC. Translated: CASSSADSSYYGYTF.

The chain is built from TRBV5-1 and TRBJ1-4, with 7 bases that match TRBD1. V lost 1 base, J lost 5 bases, and 5 bases stayed unmatched. Per the germline V gene, CDR1 is SGHRS and CDR2 is YFSETQ. This CDR3 is 15 amino acids long. CDR3 in DNA: TGCGCCAGCAGCTTGAATATACAGGGGAATGAAAAACTGTTTTTT. Its protein is CASSLNIQGNEKLFF.

The chain recombines TRBV27 with TRBJ1-1; D uncertain. CDR1 and CDR2 (germline): MNHEY, SMNVEV (reference sequence). Trimming shortened V by 0 bases and J by 2 bases, and 10 bases separated the two germline ends. The CDR3 has 15 amino acids. DNA of the CDR3: TGTGCCAGCAGTTTATCGCTAGTGAGCAACACTGAAGCTTTCTTT. Translating it yields CASSLSLVSNTEAFF.

This clone was seen just once. This chain uses TRBV4-1 with TRBJ2-1, with 7 bases lining up with TRBD2. The CDR3 length is 14 residues. Germline CDR1 and CDR2: MGHRA and YSYEKL. V was pared by 0 bases and J by 8 bases, with 4 bases of the junction left unmatched. CDR3 amino acids: CASSQEVRGDEQFF. CDR3 nucleotides: TGCGCCAGCAGCCAAGAGGTACGGGGGGATGAGCAGTTCTTC.

The V call is TRBV6-1, the J call TRBJ2-7; 9 nucleotides line up with TRBD1. Germline V CDR1 and CDR2: MNHNS, SASEGT. The CDR3 runs 15 residues. V shed 6 bases and J 4 bases; nucleotides not matched to a gene: 10. The CDR3 DNA sequence: TGTGCCAGCAGGAGCCCGGGACAGGGAGTTTACGAGCAGTACTTC. Translated, it gives CASRSPGQGVYEQYF.

The chain has TRBV9 and TRBJ2-5; D is unresolved. Trimming cost V 2 bases and J 0 bases, with 11 bases left between them. The CDR3 runs to 15 residues. Germline values: CDR1 SGDLS, CDR2 YYNGEE. The CDR3, as DNA: TGTGCCAGCAGCGTTAAGGCGGAAGACCAAGAGACCCAGTACTTC. This gives the protein CASSVKAEDQETQYF. Filled out from reference TRBV9 and TRBJ2-5, the complete variable domain reads DSGVTQTPKHLITATGQRVTLRCSPRSGDLSVYWYQQSLDQGLQFLIQYYNGEERAKGNILERFSAQQFPDLHSELNLSSLELGDSALYFCASSVKAEDQETQYFGPGTRLLVL.

V usage is TRBV27 and J usage is TRBJ2-7, with D perhaps being TRBD1 or TRBD2 (5 bases each). This CDR3 spans 15 amino acids. V lost 4 bases and J lost 1, with 14 bases in between. Germline CDR1 is MNHEY and CDR2 is SMNVEV (reference sequence). CDR3 sequence (DNA): TGTGCCAGCAGTTCTGGGGGAGATGTATCCTACGAGCAGTACTTC. Translation: CASSSGGDVSYEQYF.

V gene TRBV4-1 combines with J gene TRBJ2-3; 8 bases map to TRBD2. Germline V gene data show CDR1 as MGHRA and CDR2 as YSYEKL. Trimming took 1 base from V and 2 from J; bases not matched to a gene: 5. CDR3 length equals 16 residues. This chain's CDR3 is CASSQVAGGNTDTQYF. The CDR3, as DNA: TGCGCCAGCAGCCAAGTTGCGGGAGGTAACACAGATACGCAGTATTTT.

The chain recombines TRBV13 with TRBJ2-7, with D possibly being TRBD2 (7 bases). CDR1 is PRHDT, CDR2 FYEKMQ, per germline (reference sequence). This CDR3 contains 16 residues. Between the trimmed V and J ends, which lost 5 bases and 5 bases, there was a span of 22 bases. The CDR3 spells CASSPRGTNPLHEQYF. DNA of the CDR3: TGTGCCAGCAGCCCAAGGGGGACTAACCCCCTACACGAGCAGTACTTC.

This chain links TRBV7-9 with TRBJ1-2; tentatively, D is TRBD1 (6 bases). The CDR3 covers 13 residues. The germline CDR1 and CDR2 sequences are SEHNR and FQNEAQ (reference sequence). V was pared by 8 bases and J by 12 bases, with 22 bases between. CDR3 sequence: CASRHEEGEGHTF. CDR3 sequence (DNA): TGTGCCAGCCGACACGAGGAGGGGGAAGGACACACCTTC.

This clone is medium-sized by share. The chain carries TRBV4-1 and TRBJ1-1, with D maybe TRBD1 (5 bases). Germline V gene lookup returns CDR1 MGHRA and CDR2 YSYEKL. V lost 0 bases, J lost 6 bases, and 20 bases lay in between. This CDR3 comprises 17 residues. The CDR3 is CASSQDRYAGRIPEAFF. The CDR3 DNA reads as TGCGCCAGCAGCCAAGATCGGTACGCGGGGCGCATCCCTGAAGCTTTCTTT.

This chain connects TRBV29-1 to TRBJ2-3; 10 bases match TRBD2. The length of the CDR3 is 19 residues. CDR1 is SQVTM and CDR2 is ANQGSEA in the germline V gene. The ends lost 1 base at V and 4 bases at J; junction bases unmatched: 17. This CDR3 is CSVEADPSTGTSDPDTQYF. In DNA form, the CDR3 reads TGCAGCGTTGAAGCGGACCCCAGTACCGGGACTAGCGACCCAGATACGCAGTATTTT.

V and J are TRBV30 and TRBJ1-2; perhaps TRBD1 as D (5 bases). This CDR3 is built from 14 residues. Trimming removed 0 bases from V and 5 bases from J, with 13 bases in between. Germline CDR1 reads GTSNPN; CDR2 reads SVGIG (reference sequence). In DNA form, the CDR3 reads TGTGCCTGGAGTGTAAGGAAGGGGAGTTATGGCTACACCTTC. Translated: CAWSVRKGSYGYTF.

The rearrangement uses TRBV2 and TRBJ1-1; perhaps TRBD1 as D (6 bases). CDR3 size: 13 residues. Germline V gene lookup returns CDR1 SNHLY and CDR2 FYNNEI. The germline V and J ends were trimmed by 5 bases and 4 bases, with 11 bases remaining between them. The CDR3 DNA is TGTGCCAGCAGTACAGGGCCGGGCACTGAAGCTTTCTTT. This gives the protein CASSTGPGTEAFF.

This chain joins TRBV9 and TRBJ1-2, with no clear D. CDR1 is SGDLS and CDR2 is YYNGEE in the germline V gene. This CDR3 is 11 amino acids long. The V gene lost 8 bases and the J gene lost 2 bases, with 7 bases spanning the gap. CDR3 nucleotide sequence: TGTGCCAGTGGCCTAAACTATGGCTACACCTTC. Its translation: CASGLNYGYTF.